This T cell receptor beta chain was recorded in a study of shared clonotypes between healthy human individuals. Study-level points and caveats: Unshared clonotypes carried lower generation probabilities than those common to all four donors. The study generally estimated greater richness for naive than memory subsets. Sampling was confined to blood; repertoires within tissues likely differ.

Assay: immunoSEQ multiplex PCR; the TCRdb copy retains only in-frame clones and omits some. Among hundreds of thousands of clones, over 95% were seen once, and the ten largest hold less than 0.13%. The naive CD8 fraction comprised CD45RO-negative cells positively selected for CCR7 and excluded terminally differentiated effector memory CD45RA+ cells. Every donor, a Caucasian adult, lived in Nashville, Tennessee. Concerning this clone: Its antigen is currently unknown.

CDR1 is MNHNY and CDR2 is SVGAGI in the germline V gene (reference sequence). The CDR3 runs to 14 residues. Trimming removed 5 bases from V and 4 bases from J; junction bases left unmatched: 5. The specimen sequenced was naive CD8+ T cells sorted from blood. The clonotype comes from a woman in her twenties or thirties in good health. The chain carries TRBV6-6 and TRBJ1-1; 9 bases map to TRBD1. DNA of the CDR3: TGTGCCAGCAGTCAAGACAGGGGGGCCACTGAAGCTTTCTTT. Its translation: CASSQDRGATEAFF.